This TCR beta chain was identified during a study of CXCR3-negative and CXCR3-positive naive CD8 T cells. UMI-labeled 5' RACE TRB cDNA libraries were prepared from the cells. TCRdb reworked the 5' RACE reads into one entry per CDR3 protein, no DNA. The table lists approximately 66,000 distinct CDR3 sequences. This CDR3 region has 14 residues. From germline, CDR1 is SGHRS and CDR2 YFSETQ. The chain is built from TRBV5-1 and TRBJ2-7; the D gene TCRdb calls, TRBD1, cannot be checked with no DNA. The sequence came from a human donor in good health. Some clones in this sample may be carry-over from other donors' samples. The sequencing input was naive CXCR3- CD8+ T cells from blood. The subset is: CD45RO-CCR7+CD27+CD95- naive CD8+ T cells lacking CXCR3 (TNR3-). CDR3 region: CASSPDRDPYEQYF.